Listed below are T cell receptor beta chains from one sample, sequenced in a study of technical replicates of blood from a few donors. The protocol was immunoSEQ multiplex PCR, while the TCRdb copy is restricted to in-frame clones and leaves out a portion. The data contain roughly 80,000 clones, 89% of them seen just once; the ten biggest clones take up 0.35% to 0.5%. Sequencing was performed on T cells isolated from PBMCs. The receptor source for this set is a human donor in good health. CDR3s include the opening cysteine and the closing phenylalanine or tryptophan. The order of the fields is CDR3 protein, CDR3 DNA, V gene, J gene, clone size, D gene. The D gene is left open where the match is weak. Size tells how often a clone was seen (once, few, many) or the class of an expanded clone, and some rows leave it out.

CDR3: CASSLGLAQQYF; DNA: TGTGCCAGCAGTTTAGGACTAGCTCAGCAGTATTTT; V: TRBV28; J: TRBJ2-3; size: few; D: TRBD2
CDR3: CASSLTAGTISNEQFF; DNA: TGTGCCAGCAGCTTAACAGCCGGGACTATATCAAATGAGCAGTTCTTC; V: TRBV7-3; J: TRBJ2-1; size: NA; D: TRBD2
CDR3: CASSTSQGGEWPQHF; DNA: TGTGCCAGCAGCACCTCCCAGGGTGGAGAATGGCCCCAGCATTTT; V: TRBV7-9; J: TRBJ1-5; size: NA; D: NA
CDR3: CASSYGLAGVTDTQYF; DNA: TGTGCCAGCAGCTACGGACTAGCGGGAGTAACAGATACGCAGTATTTT; V: TRBV11-1; J: TRBJ2-3; size: NA; D: TRBD2
CDR3: CSVEGGQGGEQYF; DNA: TGCAGCGTTGAAGGGGGACAGGGGGGCGAGCAGTACTTC; V: TRBV29-1; J: TRBJ2-7; size: NA; D: TRBD1
CDR3: CASSLMTSYEQYF; DNA: TGCGCCAGCAGCTTGATGACATCTTACGAGCAGTACTTC; V: TRBV5-1; J: TRBJ2-7; size: NA; D: NA
CDR3: CASRGHNYEQYF; DNA: TGTGCCAGCAGAGGACACAATTACGAGCAGTACTTC; V: TRBV6-5; J: TRBJ2-7; size: NA; D: NA
CDR3: CAIAAGGGRDEQYF; DNA: TGTGCCATCGCGGCGGGCGGGGGGCGAGACGAGCAGTACTTC; V: TRBV10-3; J: TRBJ2-7; size: once; D: TRBD2
CDR3: CASSPLAGRTDTQYF; DNA: TGCGCCAGCAGTCCCCTAGCGGGGCGCACAGATACGCAGTATTTT; V: TRBV23-1; J: TRBJ2-3; size: few; D: TRBD2
CDR3: CASSPLGERSSYNEQFF; DNA: TGTGCCAGCAGCCCGCTAGGTGAGCGCAGCTCCTACAATGAGCAGTTCTTC; V: TRBV7-2; J: TRBJ2-1; size: NA; D: NA
CDR3: CASSPEAGLYSYEQYF; DNA: TGTGCCAGCAGCCCTGAAGCGGGATTATACTCCTACGAGCAGTACTTC; V: TRBV4-2; J: TRBJ2-7; size: NA; D: TRBD2
CDR3: CASSTVAGITDTQYF; DNA: TGTGCCAGTAGTACAGTAGCGGGAATCACAGATACGCAGTATTTT; V: TRBV19; J: TRBJ2-3; size: NA; D: TRBD2
CDR3: CASSQARGSADTQYF; DNA: TGCGCCAGCAGCCAAGCCCGGGGGTCGGCAGATACGCAGTATTTT; V: TRBV4-3; J: TRBJ2-3; size: NA; D: NA